The following is a T cell receptor beta chain sequence with its context. In its sample, this clonotype was seen once. No antigen is known for it. Per-base qualities were not stored, and no clone one base away is much larger. A single read counts as weak evidence. For CDR1 and CDR2, the germline V gene lists MNHEY and SVGAGI. The CDR3, from cysteine to phenylalanine, totals 17 residues. Solely the CDR3 DNA is kept, with 51 bases framed from the first base. Trimming leaves V shorter by 0 bases and J shorter by 3 bases, with the junction holding 8 bases beyond the gene matches. The source of the sample is a study of T-cell memory formation after mild COVID-19 (dated by TCRdb to 2020 to 2022). Regarding the study in general: TCR sequence clusters from the two donors were largely donor specific. Longitudinal TCRalpha and TCRbeta repertoire sequencing tracked T-cell clones expanding and contracting after mild COVID-19 in two donors. Two young, previously healthy adult volunteers, one female and one male, were included in the cohort. Broad study findings and their caveats: SARS-CoV-2 specificity was not confirmed for the second-wave clones peaking on day 37. Some responding clones were detected in pre-infection memory, which suggested that pre-existing cross-reactive memory T cells had joined the SARS-CoV-2 response. Contracting CD4+ clones were found mainly in CM and EM memory subsets, while CD8+ clones were enriched in EMRA. Only a couple of mild cases were covered by the study, and larger cohorts that include severe cases with pre-infection samples were considered necessary. From day 15 to 85, contracting clones showed balanced CD4/CD8 phenotypes, whereas a second wave of clones that expanded from day 15 to 37 leaned towards CD4+.

The reads were generated on an Illumina NovaSeq 6000. TCRalpha and TCRbeta cDNA libraries were constructed by 5'RACE with constant-segment primers, with sample barcodes and unique molecular identifiers being introduced. Trizol reagent was used to extract RNA from every sample. Amplification of the libraries took two PCR steps, and the second step added a second sample barcode plus Illumina TruSeq adapters. Libraries were sequenced on an Illumina NovaSeq with 2 x 150 bp paired-end reads. Per the authors' processing: Demultiplexing of reads and collapsing into UMI-guided consensus sequences were performed with migec v1.2.7. With mixcr v2.1.11, UMI consensuses were aligned to TRA and TRB V and J templates and assembled into clonotypes. Clonotypes were classified as expanded or contracted when called significant by both edgeR and NoisET, with noise models trained on biological replicates. For edgeR calls, the thresholds were a false discovery rate-adjusted p below 0.01 and a log2 fold-change of 1. As an exploratory analysis of dynamics, PCA with hierarchical clustering was applied to max-normalized trajectories of the 1000 most abundant clonotypes. The CD4 or CD8 phenotype of responding clones was assigned using the separately sequenced CD4+ and CD8+ repertoires. TCRdb handled the public reads itself, with Q25 trimming in fastp and clone calling in MiXCR, and kept productive beta chains. One record per CDR3 amino acid sequence lists the most common genes and DNA. TCRdb assigned the V and J calls; the authors' analysis was not used. Counted in this sample were 300,000 to 400,000 distinct CDR3 sequences; roughly 15% of them appeared once. The ten largest clonotypes hold 20% to 25% of the sample.

Ficoll-Paque density gradient centrifugation was used to isolate PBMCs. This receptor was identified in a man between 18 and 35 years old who had mild COVID-19 (a few samples of this study predate the infection). The sample titles of this study are shuffled in the database, so cell type and time point are left out; the donor was told from shared clones. The chain employs TRBV6-5 and TRBJ2-7, and 10 bases in between align with TRBD2. Sequencing was performed on PBMCs or a T cell subset sorted from them (not recorded which). CDR3 region: CASSYSKLLAGIYEQYF. At the DNA level, the sequence is TGTGCCAGCAGTTACTCGAAACTACTAGCGGGGATCTACGAGCAGTACTTC.